This is a list of T cell receptor beta chains from one sample in a study of cytomegalovirus exposure and HLA in healthy donors. Libraries were prepared by immunoSEQ multiplex PCR; TCRdb keeps only in-frame clonotypes and omits some of them. The sample has 90,000 to 100,000 clones, approximately 72% seen once; the top ten hold roughly 7.7%. Input material: PBMCs. The receptors here all came from a man in his forties in good health and CMV-seropositive. Each CDR3 is given with its conserved first and last residue. D genes are given only for firm matches. A clone size is listed for some rows: how often the clone was seen (once, few, many), or a class if it is expanded.

j_call: TRBJ2-1
v_call: TRBV5-5
d_call: .
clone_size: .
cdr3_aa: CASSSDTYNEQFF
cdr3_nt: TGTGCCAGCAGCTCCGACACTTACAATGAGCAGTTCTTC

j_call: TRBJ1-6
v_call: TRBV6-6
d_call: TRBD1
clone_size: .
cdr3_aa: CASSPRDRDNSPLHF
cdr3_nt: TGTGCCAGCAGTCCCCGGGACAGGGATAATTCACCCCTCCACTTT

j_call: TRBJ1-1
v_call: TRBV6-5
d_call: .
clone_size: .
cdr3_aa: CASSYSGGMAFF
cdr3_nt: TGTGCCAGCAGTTACTCGGGAGGAATGGCTTTCTTT

j_call: TRBJ1-3
v_call: TRBV5-1
d_call: TRBD1
clone_size: .
cdr3_aa: CASSMDRANTIYF
cdr3_nt: TGCGCCAGCAGCATGGACAGGGCCAACACCATATATTTT

j_call: TRBJ1-4
v_call: TRBV19
d_call: .
clone_size: .
cdr3_aa: CASKSEDSSNEKLFF
cdr3_nt: TGTGCCAGTAAGTCAGAGGACAGCTCTAATGAAAAACTGTTTTTT

j_call: TRBJ2-3
v_call: TRBV2
d_call: TRBD2
clone_size: .
cdr3_aa: CASSGGLAVTDTQYF
cdr3_nt: TGTGCCAGCAGTGGAGGACTAGCAGTAACAGATACGCAGTATTTT

j_call: TRBJ1-5
v_call: TRBV6-5
d_call: TRBD1
clone_size: .
cdr3_aa: CASSPWTGDNQPQHF
cdr3_nt: TGTGCCAGCAGTCCCTGGACAGGGGACAATCAGCCCCAGCATTTT

j_call: TRBJ1-5
v_call: TRBV28
d_call: .
clone_size: .
cdr3_aa: CASSPTGMGNQPQHF
cdr3_nt: TGTGCCAGCAGTCCCACAGGGATGGGCAATCAGCCCCAGCATTTT

j_call: TRBJ2-3
v_call: TRBV2
d_call: .
clone_size: few
cdr3_aa: CASRPGTTRGDTQYF
cdr3_nt: TGTGCCAGCAGGCCCGGGACCACCAGGGGAGATACGCAGTATTTT

j_call: TRBJ2-7
v_call: TRBV18
d_call: TRBD2
clone_size: .
cdr3_aa: CASLPGLAGSYEQYF
cdr3_nt: TGTGCCAGCTTACCAGGCCTAGCGGGGAGCTACGAGCAGTACTTC

j_call: TRBJ2-7
v_call: TRBV27
d_call: .
clone_size: few
cdr3_aa: CASSDHLRGRYEQYF
cdr3_nt: TGTGCCAGCAGTGACCACCTTAGAGGCCGCTACGAGCAGTACTTC